The 7 T cell receptor beta chains below come from one sample, sequenced in a study of blood T cells in healthy people across ages. Primers used in a second PCR of roughly 6 to 12 cycles were a sample-barcoded 5' primer and a J-beta primer mix. TCRdb fed the 5' RACE reads into MiXCR, producing one record per CDR3 protein. The sample consists of 800,000 to 950,000 distinct CDR3 sequences, around 48% of them appearing once. The source material was blood. These receptors all come from a young man in good health.

The chain recombines TRBV2 with TRBJ2-3; 7 bases line up with TRBD1. Germline CDR1 reads SNHLY; CDR2 reads FYNNEI. The CDR3 totals 14 residues. The junction had 5 bases not matched to a gene; V was cut back by 4 bases and J by 4 bases. CDR3 in DNA: TGTGCCAGCAGTGGACAGGGAAGGTCAGATACGCAGTATTTT. Its translation: CASSGQGRSDTQYF.

The CDR3 DNA sequence: TGTGCCAGCCTCGGGCAGGGTTGGTATTTT. It yields the protein CASLGQGWYF. The rearrangement joins TRBV28 to TRBJ2-3; maybe TRBD1 (5 bases). The CDR3 covers 10 residues. CDR1 is MDHEN, CDR2 SYDVKM, per germline. V lost 8 bases and J 14 bases, leaving 14 bases between the germline ends.

The CDR3 protein is CSARVAGTRAQYF. The DNA for the CDR3 is TGCAGTGCTAGAGTTGCAGGTACTAGGGCCCAGTACTTC. This chain joins TRBV20-1 and TRBJ2-5, with D perhaps TRBD2 (5 bases). In germline, CDR1 is DFQATT, CDR2 SNEGSKA (reference sequence). The CDR3 sequence is 13 residues long. Trimming took off 1 base at V and 9 bases at J, with 15 bases between the two ends.

There are a few counts of this clonotype. This rearrangement joins TRBV4-3 to TRBJ1-2; D perhaps matches TRBD1 (5 bases). Looked up from germline, CDR1 is LGHNA and CDR2 is YSLEER. V was trimmed by 0 bases and J by 8 bases, leaving 13 bases between them. This CDR3 comprises 14 residues. The CDR3 nucleotides are TGCGCCAGCAGCCAAGACCCGGGGACGGACGGCTACACCTTC. This gives the protein CASSQDPGTDGYTF.

This clonotype occurred many times. This sequence joins TRBV4-1 and TRBJ2-7; weak D call: TRBD2 (6 bases). Germline-derived CDR1 and CDR2 are MGHRA and YSYEKL. This CDR3 region has 16 residues. V dropped 1 base and J dropped 3 bases, with 16 bases sitting between them. This chain's CDR3 is CASSQGPGVLGYEQYF. The CDR3 DNA follows: TGCGCCAGCAGCCAAGGTCCGGGGGTTCTCGGCTACGAGCAGTACTTC.

In DNA form, the CDR3 reads TGTGCCAGCAGCCCATTTGGACAGGGGGACACTGAAGCTTTCTTT. This codes for CASSPFGQGDTEAFF. The V gene is TRBV7-3, the J gene TRBJ1-1; 10 positions match TRBD1. CDR1 SGHTA and CDR2 FQGTGA come from the germline V gene. The CDR3 runs 15 residues. The V gene end was trimmed by 5 bases and the J gene end by 3 bases; junction bases not matched to a gene: 6.

There are many counts of this clonotype. The rearrangement uses TRBV7-9 and TRBJ1-2; 9 bases are shared with TRBD1. Germline loops: CDR1 SEHNR, CDR2 FQNEAQ (reference sequence). V trimming: 6 bases; J trimming: 9 bases; junction bases outside the gene matches: 8. This CDR3 has 13 residues. CDR3 protein: CASSRDRESRYTF. The DNA for the CDR3 is TGTGCCAGCAGTCGGGACAGGGAGTCTCGCTACACCTTC. Complete variable domain (other parts from reference TRBV7-9 and TRBJ1-2): DTGVSQNPRHKITKRGQNVTFRCDPISEHNRLYWYRQTLGQGPEFLTYFQNEAQLEKSRLLSDRFSAERPKGSFSTLEIQRTEQGDSAMYLCASSRDRESRYTFGSGTRLTVV.